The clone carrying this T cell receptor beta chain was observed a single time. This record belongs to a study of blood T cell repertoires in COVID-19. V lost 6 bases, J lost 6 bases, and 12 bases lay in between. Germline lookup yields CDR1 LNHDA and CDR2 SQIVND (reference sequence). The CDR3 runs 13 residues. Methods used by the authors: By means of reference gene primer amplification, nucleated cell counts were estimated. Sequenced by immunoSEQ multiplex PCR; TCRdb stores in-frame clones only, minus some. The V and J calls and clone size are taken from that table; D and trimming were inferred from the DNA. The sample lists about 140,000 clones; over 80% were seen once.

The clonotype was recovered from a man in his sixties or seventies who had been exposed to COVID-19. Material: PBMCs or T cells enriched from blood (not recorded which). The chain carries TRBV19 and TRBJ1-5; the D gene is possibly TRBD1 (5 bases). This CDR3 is CASSGGRSQPQHF. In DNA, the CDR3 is TGTGCCAGTAGCGGGGGAAGGAGTCAGCCCCAGCATTTT.